The 9 T cell receptor beta chains below come from one sample, sequenced in a study of vaccination effects on CD4 cells after COVID-19. The method was immunoSEQ multiplex PCR; TCRdb's version includes in-frame clones alone and lacks a portion of them. The sample holds about 26,000 clones; 75% to 80% are singletons and the top ten take around 6.5%. Antigens of these TCRs are unknown. Sequencing followed a ViraFEST assay step that expanded antigen-specific CD4+ T cells with viral peptide pools. The authors isolated CD4+ T cells after roughly 10 days of culture. Each participant was administered two doses of either the BNT162b2 or the mRNA-1273 vaccine. The source material was CD4+ T cells from PBMCs cultured with SARS-CoV-2 spike peptides, sampled after COVID-19 vaccination. All receptors come from a human donor who received a COVID-19 vaccine. Some clones in this sample may be carry-over from other donors' samples.

J is TRBJ1-1 and V is TRBV19; no firm D call. The CDR3 totals 14 residues. Looked up from germline, CDR1 is LNHDA and CDR2 is SQIVND (reference sequence). V lost 0 bases and J lost 0, with 5 bases in between. The CDR3 DNA reads TGTGCCAGTAGTATAGAGGCGGTGAACACTGAAGCTTTCTTT. As protein: CASSIEAVNTEAFF.

The chain links TRBV11-3 to TRBJ2-3; D gene uncertain. This CDR3 has 14 amino acids. V was pared by 5 bases and J by 1 base, with 10 bases between. Germline CDR1 is SGHNT and CDR2 is YENEEA. The CDR3 DNA reads as TGTGCCAGCAGCCAAAGGAGTGGCACAGATACGCAGTATTTT. This sequence encodes CASSQRSGTDTQYF.

This clone was counted only a few times. The genes are TRBV6-1 and TRBJ1-1; D is uncertain. From germline, CDR1 is MNHNS and CDR2 SASEGT. CDR3 length: 14 residues. V was pared by 2 bases and J by 1 base, with 8 bases between. CDR3: CASSERRSNTEAFF. DNA for the CDR3: TGTGCCAGCAGTGAACGGCGATCGAACACTGAAGCTTTCTTT.

This chain links TRBV5-1 with TRBJ1-1; D possibly corresponds to TRBD1 (6 bases). V lost 4 bases, J lost 8 bases, and 18 bases lay in between. This CDR3 contains 14 residues. Per the germline V gene, CDR1 is SGHRS and CDR2 is YFSETQ. The DNA for the CDR3 is TGCGCCAGCAGCCCAGGGACAAACCAAGACGAAGCTTTCTTT. Encoded protein: CASSPGTNQDEAFF.

V usage is TRBV4-2 and J usage is TRBJ1-5; D is ambiguous. V shed 0 bases and J shed 7 bases, with 19 bases lying between them. CDR1 and CDR2 from the germline V gene are LGHNA and YNFKEQ. The CDR3 sequence is 17 residues long. Here the CDR3 reads CASSQDSPAFGGQPQHF. CDR3 nucleotide sequence: TGTGCCAGCAGCCAAGATAGCCCCGCCTTTGGAGGACAGCCCCAGCATTTT.

Here the CDR3 DNA reads TGTGCCAGTAGCCCTCTGGGGTTTGGAAACACCATATATTTT. Its translation is CASSPLGFGNTIYF. J is TRBJ1-3 and V is TRBV19, with no clear D. Trimming cost V 6 bases and J 3 bases, with 12 bases left between them. CDR1 LNHDA and CDR2 SQIVND come from the germline V gene (reference sequence). The CDR3 is 14 amino acids.

This clone was counted between two and nine times. V usage is TRBV2 and J usage is TRBJ1-6; D is unresolved. Trimming left V 8 bases short and J 9 bases short, with 20 bases between. The length of the CDR3 is 15 residues. Germline V gives CDR1 SNHLY, CDR2 FYNNEI. CDR3 in amino acids: CASGVYSPDGSPLHF. CDR3 sequence (DNA): TGTGCCAGCGGAGTTTACAGTCCGGATGGTTCACCCCTCCACTTT.

V usage is TRBV24-1 and J usage is TRBJ2-3; D is uncertain. CDR3 size: 12 residues. The germline CDR1 and CDR2 sequences are KGHDR and SFDVKD. V shed 4 bases and J shed 8 bases, with 9 bases lying between them. The CDR3 DNA follows: TGTGCCACCAGTGACCCGCCGGGTACGCAGTATTTT. Translating it yields CATSDPPGTQYF.

This sequence joins TRBV18 and TRBJ2-2, with a possible D match to TRBD2 (5 bases). V gave up 4 bases and J gave up 4 bases, with 16 bases separating them. Germline V CDR1 and CDR2: KGHSH, LQKENI. The CDR3 has 16 amino acids. In DNA, the CDR3 is TGTGCCAGCTCACTACATAGCGTTGCCGGCACCGGGGAGCTGTTTTTT. This encodes CASSLHSVAGTGELFF.